These 3 T cell receptor beta chains were all obtained from the same sample, sequenced in a study of OX40 agonist ivuxolimab in advanced cancers. Method: immunoSEQ multiplex PCR; TCRdb's copy keeps in-frame clones and lacks some. Here the sample spans some 55,000 clones, approximately 91% being singletons. The sample here was CD4+ or CD8+ T cells sorted from blood, taken in a trial of the OX40 agonist ivuxolimab. The receptors were sampled from an adult with an advanced solid tumor such as melanoma, head and neck, liver or kidney cancer.

This chain uses TRBV7-9 with TRBJ2-7; unclear D gene. The CDR3 spans 14 residues. Trimming took 5 bases from V and 2 from J, leaving 13 bases between them. Looked up from germline, CDR1 is SEHNR and CDR2 is FQNEAQ (reference sequence). The CDR3 DNA follows: TGTGCCAGCAGCGCGCTCATCTGGACCTACGAGCAGTACTTC. This sequence encodes CASSALIWTYEQYF.

The rearrangement joins TRBV5-1 to TRBJ2-5; a weak D match, TRBD1 (5 bases). V lost 0 bases to trimming and J lost 5 bases, with 11 bases between them. The CDR3 is made up of 14 amino acids. Germline-derived CDR1 and CDR2 are SGHRS and YFSETQ. CDR3 residues: CASSLAVGVETQYF. The CDR3 DNA follows: TGCGCCAGCAGCTTGGCCGTAGGGGTCGAGACCCAGTACTTC.

The chain uses TRBV7-9 and TRBJ2-7, with 14 positions matching TRBD2. V dropped 5 bases and J dropped 6; count of bases not matched to a gene: 6. Germline CDR1 SEHNR, CDR2 FQNEAQ (reference sequence). CDR3 length: 15 amino acids. In DNA, the CDR3 is TGTGCCAGCAGCCGCGGGACTAGCGGGAGATTCGAGCAGTACTTC. It yields the protein CASSRGTSGRFEQYF.